This T cell receptor (beta chain) was recovered during a study of post-analysis software for immune sequencing data. Turning to the study itself: Clinical courses comprised relapsing-remitting, secondary progressive and progressive-relapsing multiple sclerosis.

Incorporated into the TCR beta cDNA libraries were unique molecular identifiers, which served to reduce PCR and sequencing biases. Yield was some 540,000 cDNA molecules from roughly 0.93 to 9.6 million T cells. MiXCR was run by TCRdb on the PCR reads, yielding one entry per CDR3 protein. The sample has 180,000 or so distinct CDR3 sequences, 25% to 30% seen once. There are many counts of this clonotype. No antigen is known for it. Overall study results and limits: Strong co-clustering by F measure was evident for samples that had been prepared in the same batch. Controls had lower frequencies than patients of five TRBV segments, which included TRBV5-6, TRBV5-1 and TRBV20-1. Significantly lower normalized Chao1 diversity was seen in multiple sclerosis patients than in controls.

V was cut by 0 bases and J by 2 bases, with 10 bases left in between. The CDR3 runs 15 residues. Germline V gene lookup returns CDR1 MGHRA and CDR2 YSYEKL. This chain links TRBV4-1 with TRBJ1-2, with D perhaps matching TRBD1 (5 bases). Specimen: blood. The receptor comes from a girl aged 2-17 years with multiple sclerosis. The CDR3 spells CASSQDGGKNYGYTF. The CDR3, as DNA: TGCGCCAGCAGCCAAGACGGGGGAAAGAACTATGGCTACACCTTC.